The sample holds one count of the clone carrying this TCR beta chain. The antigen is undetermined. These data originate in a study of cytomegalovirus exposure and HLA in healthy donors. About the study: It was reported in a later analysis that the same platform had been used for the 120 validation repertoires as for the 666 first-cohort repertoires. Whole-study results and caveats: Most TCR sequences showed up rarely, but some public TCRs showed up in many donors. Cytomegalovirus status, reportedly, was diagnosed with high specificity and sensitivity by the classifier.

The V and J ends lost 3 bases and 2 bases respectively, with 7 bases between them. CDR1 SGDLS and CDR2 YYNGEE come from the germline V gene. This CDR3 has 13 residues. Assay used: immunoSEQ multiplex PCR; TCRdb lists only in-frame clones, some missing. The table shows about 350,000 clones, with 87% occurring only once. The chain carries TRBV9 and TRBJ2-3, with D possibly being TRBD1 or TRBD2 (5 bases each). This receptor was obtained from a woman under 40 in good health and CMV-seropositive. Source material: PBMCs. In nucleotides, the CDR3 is TGTGCCAGCAGCGGGGGGACCACAGATACGCAGTATTTT. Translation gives CASSGGTTDTQYF.